The clone carrying this T cell receptor (beta chain) was seen many times. TCRdb re-analysed the RT-PCR reads in MiXCR, keeping a single row per CDR3 protein. The sample has about 700,000 distinct CDR3 sequences; 14% are singletons. Unmatched junction bases numbered 5, after V lost 5 bases and J lost 2 bases. The CDR3 runs to 14 residues. Germline V gene sequence: CDR1 SEHNR, CDR2 FQNEAQ (reference sequence). Sequenced input: memory CD4+ T cells from blood. The V call is TRBV7-9, the J call TRBJ2-5; 7 bases agree with TRBD1. The sequence derives from a female donor in good health, serving as a healthy control. CDR3: CASSPDRRQETQYF. CDR3 DNA sequence: TGTGCCAGCAGCCCGGACAGGCGTCAAGAGACCCAGTACTTC.